This T cell receptor (beta chain) was sequenced in a study of OX40 agonist ivuxolimab in advanced cancers. About the study: Of mixed ages from 23 to 79 and averaging about 60 years, the group was about 86% male.

Autoimmune disease history or systemic immunosuppression led to patients being barred. Trimming took off 0 bases at V and 1 base at J, with 5 bases between the two ends. Germline CDR1 reads MNHNS; CDR2 reads SASEGT. CDR3 length: 14 residues. TCRdb keeps only in-frame clones here, not all; method: immunoSEQ multiplex PCR. The sample includes fewer than 85,000 clones, approximately 78% of them seen just once. This chain joins TRBV6-1 and TRBJ2-3; no clear D gene. This TCR was sampled from an adult with an advanced solid tumor such as melanoma, head and neck, liver or kidney cancer. This specimen consisted of CD4+ or CD8+ T cells sorted from blood, obtained in a trial of the OX40 agonist ivuxolimab. CDR3 protein: CASSEAARTDTQYF. DNA of the CDR3: TGTGCCAGCAGTGAAGCCGCTCGCACAGATACGCAGTATTTT.